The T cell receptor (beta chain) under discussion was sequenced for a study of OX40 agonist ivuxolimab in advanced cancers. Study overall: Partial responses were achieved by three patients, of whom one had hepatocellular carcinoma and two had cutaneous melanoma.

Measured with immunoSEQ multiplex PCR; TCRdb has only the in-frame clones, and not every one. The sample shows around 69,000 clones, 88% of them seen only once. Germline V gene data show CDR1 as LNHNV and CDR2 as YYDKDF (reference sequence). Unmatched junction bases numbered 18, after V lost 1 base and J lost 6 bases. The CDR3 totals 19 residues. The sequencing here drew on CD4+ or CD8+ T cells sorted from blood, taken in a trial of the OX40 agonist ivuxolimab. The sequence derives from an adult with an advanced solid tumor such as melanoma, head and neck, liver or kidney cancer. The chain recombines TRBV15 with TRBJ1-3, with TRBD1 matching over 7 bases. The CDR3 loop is CATSRGELNIDREPNTIYF. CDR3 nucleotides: TGTGCCACCAGCAGAGGGGAACTGAATATTGACAGGGAGCCAAACACCATATATTTT.